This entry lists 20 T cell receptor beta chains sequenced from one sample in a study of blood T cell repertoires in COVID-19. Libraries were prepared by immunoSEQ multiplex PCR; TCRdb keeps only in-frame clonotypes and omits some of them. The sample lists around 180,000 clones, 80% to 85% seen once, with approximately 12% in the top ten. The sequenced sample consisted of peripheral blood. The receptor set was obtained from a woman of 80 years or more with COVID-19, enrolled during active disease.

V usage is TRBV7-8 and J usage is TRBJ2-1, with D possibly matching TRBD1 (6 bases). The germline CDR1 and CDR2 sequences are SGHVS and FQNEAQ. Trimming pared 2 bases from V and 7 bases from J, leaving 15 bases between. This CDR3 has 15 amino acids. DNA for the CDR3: TGTGCCAGCAGCTTACGTTCAGGGGTAACAAATGAGCAGTTCTTC. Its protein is CASSLRSGVTNEQFF.

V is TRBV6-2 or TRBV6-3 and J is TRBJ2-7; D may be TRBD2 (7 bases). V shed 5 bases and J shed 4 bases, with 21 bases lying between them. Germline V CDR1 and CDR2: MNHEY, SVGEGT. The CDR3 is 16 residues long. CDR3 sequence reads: CASSAPRGASPYEQYF. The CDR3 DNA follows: TGTGCCAGCAGTGCCCCCCGGGGGGCTAGTCCTTACGAGCAGTACTTC.

The CDR3 bases are TGTGCCAGCAGCACCGGGACAGGGGGTGGCTACACCTTC. This codes for CASSTGTGGGYTF. The chain links TRBV5-6 to TRBJ1-2, with 11 nucleotides matching TRBD1. The V gene end was trimmed by 4 bases and the J gene end by 7 bases; junction bases not matched to a gene: 3. Germline-derived CDR1 and CDR2 are SGHDT and YYEEEE. The CDR3 extends over 13 amino acids.

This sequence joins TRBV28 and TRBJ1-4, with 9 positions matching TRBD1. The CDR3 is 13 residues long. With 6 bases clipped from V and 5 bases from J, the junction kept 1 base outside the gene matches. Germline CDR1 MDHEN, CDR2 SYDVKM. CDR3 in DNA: TGTGCCAGCAGCGGGACAGGGAATGAAAAACTGTTTTTT. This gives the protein CASSGTGNEKLFF.

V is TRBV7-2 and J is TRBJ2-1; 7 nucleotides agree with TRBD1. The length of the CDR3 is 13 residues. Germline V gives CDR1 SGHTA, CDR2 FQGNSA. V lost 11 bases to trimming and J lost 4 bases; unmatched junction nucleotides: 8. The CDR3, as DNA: TGTGCCTCAGGGGCAGGGGGATACAATGAGCAGTTCTTC. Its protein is CASGAGGYNEQFF.

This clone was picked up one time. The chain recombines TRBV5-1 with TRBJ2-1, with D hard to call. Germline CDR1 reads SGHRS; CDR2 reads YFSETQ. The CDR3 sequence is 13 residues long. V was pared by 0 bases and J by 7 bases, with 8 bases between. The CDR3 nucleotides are TGCGCCAGCAGCTTGGCCTCTTTAAATGAGCAGTTCTTC. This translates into CASSLASLNEQFF. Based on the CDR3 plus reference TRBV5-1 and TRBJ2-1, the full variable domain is KAGVTQTPRYLIKTRGQQVTLSCSPISGHRSVSWYQQTPGQGLQFLFEYFSETQRNKGNFPGRFSGRQFSNSRSEMNVSTLELGDSALYLCASSLASLNEQFFGPGTRLTVL.

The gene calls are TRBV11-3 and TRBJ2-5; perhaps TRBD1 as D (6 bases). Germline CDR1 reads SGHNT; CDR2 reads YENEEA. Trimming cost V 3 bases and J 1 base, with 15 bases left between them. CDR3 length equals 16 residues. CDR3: CASSFSGQALQETQYF. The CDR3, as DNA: TGTGCCAGCAGCTTTTCGGGACAAGCCCTCCAAGAGACCCAGTACTTC.

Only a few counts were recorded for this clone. The CDR3 bases are TGTGCCATCAGTGAGCTGGCAGGTCAGACCCCAGGGGGCTACACCTTC. Protein: CAISELAGQTPGGYTF. The rearrangement uses TRBV10-3 and TRBJ1-2; TRBD1 might be the D (5 bases). The CDR3 has 16 residues. The V gene's germline CDR1 is ENHRY and CDR2 SYGVKD. Trimming shortened V by 2 bases and J by 8 bases, and 21 bases separated the two germline ends.

This CDR3 is CASSLGALNTEAFF. CDR3 bases: TGCGCCAGCAGCTTGGGGGCCCTTAACACTGAAGCTTTCTTT. The rearrangement links TRBV5-1 to TRBJ1-1; D is unresolved. Germline V lookup: CDR1 SGHRS, CDR2 YFSETQ. The V gene lost 0 bases and the J gene lost 2 bases, with 8 bases spanning the gap. This CDR3 spans 14 amino acids.

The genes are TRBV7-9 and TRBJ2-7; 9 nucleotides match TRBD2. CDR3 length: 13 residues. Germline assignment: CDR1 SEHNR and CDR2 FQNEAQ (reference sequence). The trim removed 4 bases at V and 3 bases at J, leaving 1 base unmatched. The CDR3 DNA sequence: TGTGCCAGCAGCTCGCGGGGGGGCTACGAGCAGTACTTC. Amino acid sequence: CASSSRGGYEQYF.

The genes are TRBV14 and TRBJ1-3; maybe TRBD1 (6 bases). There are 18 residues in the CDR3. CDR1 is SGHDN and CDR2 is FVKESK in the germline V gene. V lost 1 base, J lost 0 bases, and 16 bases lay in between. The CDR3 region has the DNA TGTGCCAGCAGCCAAGGGTGGGGGGGCCCCATCTCTGGAAACACCATATATTTT. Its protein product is CASSQGWGGPISGNTIYF.

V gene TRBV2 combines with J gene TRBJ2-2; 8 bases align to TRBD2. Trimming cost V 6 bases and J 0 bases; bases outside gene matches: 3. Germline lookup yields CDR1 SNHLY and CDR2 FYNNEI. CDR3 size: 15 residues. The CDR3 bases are TGTGCCAGCAGGCGACTAGCGTCGAACACCGGGGAGCTGTTTTTT. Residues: CASRRLASNTGELFF. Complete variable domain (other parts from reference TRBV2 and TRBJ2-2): EPEVTQTPSHQVTQMGQEVILRCVPISNHLYFYWYRQILGQKVEFLVSFYNNEISEKSEIFDDQFSVERPDGSNFTLKIRSTKLEDSAMYFCASRRLASNTGELFFGEGSRLTVL.

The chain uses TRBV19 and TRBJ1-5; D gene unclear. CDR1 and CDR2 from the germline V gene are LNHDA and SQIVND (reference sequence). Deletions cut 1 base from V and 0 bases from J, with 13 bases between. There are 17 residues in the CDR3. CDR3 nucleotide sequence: TGTGCCAGTAGTATAGTCCTACAGATTTTTAGCAATCAGCCCCAGCATTTT. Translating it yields CASSIVLQIFSNQPQHF.

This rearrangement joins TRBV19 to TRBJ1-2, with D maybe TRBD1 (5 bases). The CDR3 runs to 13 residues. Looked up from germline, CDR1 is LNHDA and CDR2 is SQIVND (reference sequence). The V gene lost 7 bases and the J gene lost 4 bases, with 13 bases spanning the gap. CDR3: CASTVGRAYGYTF. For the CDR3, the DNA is TGTGCCAGTACGGTGGGCAGGGCCTATGGCTACACCTTC.

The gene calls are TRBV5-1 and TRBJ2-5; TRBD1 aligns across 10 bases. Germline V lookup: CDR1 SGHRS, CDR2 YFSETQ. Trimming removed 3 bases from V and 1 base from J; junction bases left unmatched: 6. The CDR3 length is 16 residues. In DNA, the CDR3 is TGCGCCAGCAGCTCGCTAGGGACAGGGGCCCAAGAGACCCAGTACTTC. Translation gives CASSSLGTGAQETQYF.

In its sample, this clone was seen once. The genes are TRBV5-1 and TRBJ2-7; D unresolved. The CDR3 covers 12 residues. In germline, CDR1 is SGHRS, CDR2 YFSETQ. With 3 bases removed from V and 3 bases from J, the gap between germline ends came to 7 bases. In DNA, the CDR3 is TGCGCCAGCAGCTCCCAGAACTACGAGCAGTACTTC. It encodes CASSSQNYEQYF.

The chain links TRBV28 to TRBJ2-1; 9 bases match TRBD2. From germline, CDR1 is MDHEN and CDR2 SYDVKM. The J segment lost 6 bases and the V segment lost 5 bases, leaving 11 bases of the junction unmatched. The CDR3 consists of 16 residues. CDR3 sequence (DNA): TGTGCCAGCAGTGACTCGGCGGGAGGGCCGGGCAATGAGCAGTTCTTC. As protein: CASSDSAGGPGNEQFF. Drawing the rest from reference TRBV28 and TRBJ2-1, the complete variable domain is DVKVTQSSRYLVKRTGEKVFLECVQDMDHENMFWYRQDPGLGLRLIYFSYDVKMKEKGDIPEGYSVSREKKERFSLILESASTNQTSMYLCASSDSAGGPGNEQFFGPGTRLTVL.

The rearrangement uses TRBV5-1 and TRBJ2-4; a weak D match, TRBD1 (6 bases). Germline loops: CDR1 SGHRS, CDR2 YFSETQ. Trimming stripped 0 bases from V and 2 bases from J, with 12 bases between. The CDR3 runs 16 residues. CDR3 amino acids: CASSLDLGGTKNIQYF. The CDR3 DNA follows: TGCGCCAGCAGCTTGGACCTAGGGGGTACCAAAAACATTCAGTACTTC.

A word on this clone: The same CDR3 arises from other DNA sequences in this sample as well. In DNA form, the CDR3 reads TGCAGCGCCGGACTAGCGGGAGGCGAGCAGTACTTC. It codes for CSAGLAGGEQYF. The chain uses TRBV29-1 and TRBJ2-7; 14 bases map to TRBD2. V was pared by 7 bases and J by 6 bases, with 2 bases of the junction left unmatched. Germline V gives CDR1 SQVTM, CDR2 ANQGSEA. This CDR3 spans 12 amino acids.

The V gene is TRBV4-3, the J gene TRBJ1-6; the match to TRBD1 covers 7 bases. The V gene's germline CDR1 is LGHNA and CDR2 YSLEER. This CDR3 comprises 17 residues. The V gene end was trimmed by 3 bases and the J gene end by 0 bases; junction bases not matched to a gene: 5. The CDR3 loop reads CASSHTGAGSYNSPLHF. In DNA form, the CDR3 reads TGCGCCAGCAGCCACACAGGGGCGGGCTCCTATAATTCACCCCTCCACTTT.